Given below is one T cell receptor (beta chain) in context. Its target is not known. The sample comes from a study of T-cell memory formation after mild COVID-19. General study results and limits: Day 15 to 85 contracting clones showed balanced CD4/CD8; day 15 to 37 expanders favored CD4+.

TCRdb recomputed calls from the 5' RACE reads with MiXCR, one row per CDR3 protein. Here the sample spans 500,000 to 550,000 distinct CDR3 sequences, roughly 22% being singletons. The germline gives CDR1 SGHRS, CDR2 YFSETQ. Trimming stripped 4 bases from V and 1 base from J, with 14 bases between. This CDR3 is built from 15 residues. The receptor was isolated from an adult woman who had mild COVID-19 (a few samples of this study predate the infection). Cell type and time point are not known. This chain joins TRBV5-1 and TRBJ1-1; D is unresolved. The sample consisted of PBMCs or a T cell subset sorted from them (not recorded which). The CDR3 DNA reads TGCGCCAGCAGCGTGCTCGGACCGACGAACACTGAAGCTTTCTTT. Protein: CASSVLGPTNTEAFF.